The entry that follows covers one T cell receptor beta chain sequence. Additional DNA sequences in this sample encode the identical CDR3. CDR3 length equals 14 residues. V dropped 2 bases and J dropped 4 bases, with 9 bases sitting between them. The germline CDR1 and CDR2 sequences are LNHDA and SQIVND (reference sequence). Assay: immunoSEQ multiplex PCR; the TCRdb copy retains only in-frame clones and omits some. In the table there are 2,500,000 or so clones, around 93% of which are singletons. This record belongs to a study of shared clonotypes between healthy human individuals. Study background: The donor pool was made up of two women and a few men aged 18 to 49.

The gene calls are TRBV19 and TRBJ1-5; possible D gene TRBD1, 6 bases. Sequenced: naive CD4+ T cells from PBMCs. The subset denotes: CD45RA+ positively selected. The receptor comes from a young man in good health. Some clones in this sample may be carry-over from other donors' samples. The CDR3 coding sequence is TGTGCCAGTAGTATAACCAGGGGTAATCAGCCCCAGCATTTT. It encodes CASSITRGNQPQHF.